The 15 T cell receptor beta chains in this list originate from one sample, sequenced in a study of cytomegalovirus exposure and HLA in healthy donors. With 60 Vbeta and 13 Jbeta primers, the PCR was carried out. The protocol was immunoSEQ multiplex PCR, while the TCRdb copy is restricted to in-frame clones and leaves out a portion. The sample shows about 130,000 clones, 80% of them seen only once. The sample was PBMCs. These receptors were obtained from a middle-aged woman in good health and CMV-seronegative.

This chain connects TRBV29-1 to TRBJ2-5; 8 nucleotides align to TRBD1. The J call is in doubt because the DNA end fits TRBJ2-7 better. The germline V gene encodes CDR1 SQVTM and CDR2 ANQGSEA. The CDR3 is made up of 14 amino acids. CDR3 nucleotides: TGCAGCGTTGAATCGAGCGACAGGGGATACGAGCAGTACTTC. Amino acids: CSVESSDRGYEQYF.

This rearrangement joins TRBV2 to TRBJ2-7; tentatively, D is TRBD1 (5 bases). The CDR3 is made up of 16 amino acids. Germline CDR1 SNHLY, CDR2 FYNNEI. V lost 7 bases to trimming and J lost 3 bases, with 22 bases between them. The CDR3 is CASTPQGVQQNYEQYF. The CDR3 region has the DNA TGTGCCAGCACTCCTCAAGGGGTCCAGCAAAACTACGAGCAGTACTTC.

V usage is TRBV4-1 and J usage is TRBJ2-7, with 8 bases that match TRBD2. This CDR3 spans 16 amino acids. Germline CDR1 and CDR2: MGHRA and YSYEKL. The junction had 7 bases not matched to a gene; V was cut back by 1 base and J by 2 bases. The DNA of the CDR3 is TGCGCCAGCAGCCAAGTGGAGGCGGGGGGTCCCTACGAGCAGTACTTC. Translation: CASSQVEAGGPYEQYF.

The chain uses TRBV7-8 and TRBJ2-2; 7 nucleotides agree with TRBD1. The CDR3 length is 17 residues. V was pared by 11 bases and J by 2 bases, with 17 bases of the junction left unmatched. From germline, CDR1 is SGHVS and CDR2 FQNEAQ. The chain's CDR3 is CARTGTVRDSNTGELFF. The CDR3 nucleotides read TGTGCCCGTACCGGGACAGTCAGGGATTCCAACACCGGGGAGCTGTTTTTT. The full variable domain, with the rest looked up from reference TRBV7-8 and TRBJ2-2, is GAGVSQSPRYKVAKRGQDVALRCDPISGHVSLFWYQQALGQGPEFLTYFQNEAQLDKSGLPSDRFFAERPEGSVSTLKIQRTQQEDSAVYLCARTGTVRDSNTGELFFGEGSRLTVL.

The genes are TRBV15 and TRBJ2-3, with TRBD1 matching over 8 bases. Germline V gene lookup returns CDR1 LNHNV and CDR2 YYDKDF (reference sequence). The CDR3 has 13 amino acids. V shed 8 bases, J shed 3 bases, and the junction held 4 bases outside the gene matches. This chain's CDR3 is CATLTGGTDTQYF. Here the CDR3 DNA reads TGTGCCACCCTAACAGGGGGGACAGATACGCAGTATTTT.

This clone was counted between two and nine times. The chain carries TRBV19 and TRBJ2-2; 7 nucleotides match TRBD1. In germline, CDR1 is LNHDA, CDR2 SQIVND (reference sequence). Losses at the gene ends were 5 bases for V and 1 base for J; bases not matched to a gene: 10. This CDR3 has 17 amino acids. DNA of the CDR3: TGTGCCAGTAGTGTTCGGACAGGCCCAGTGAACACCGGGGAGCTGTTTTTT. This codes for CASSVRTGPVNTGELFF.

This clone appeared a few times. The V call is TRBV5-1, the J call TRBJ2-3; a weak D match, TRBD2 (6 bases). The V end was cut by 5 bases, the J end by 1 base, with 11 bases between. The V gene's germline CDR1 is SGHRS and CDR2 YFSETQ. This CDR3 spans 14 amino acids. The CDR3 is CASRGGTRTDTQYF. CDR3 DNA: TGCGCCAGCAGAGGCGGGACCCGCACAGATACGCAGTATTTT.

This clone was seen only a few times. Written as DNA, the CDR3 is TGCGCCAGCAGCCAAGTGGGACTAGCGGGAGGGTGGGATACGCAGTATTTT. It is translated as CASSQVGLAGGWDTQYF. This chain connects TRBV4-1 to TRBJ2-3, with 16 nucleotides matching TRBD2. The CDR3 runs 17 residues. Germline V lookup: CDR1 MGHRA, CDR2 YSYEKL. After removal of 1 base from V and 6 bases from J, the junction contained 4 bases not matched to a gene.

V gene TRBV10-1 combines with J gene TRBJ1-1; the D is unclear. CDR1 WNHNN and CDR2 SYGVQD come from the germline V gene (reference sequence). The length of the CDR3 is 13 residues. Trimming shortened V by 3 bases and J by 1 base, and 6 bases separated the two germline ends. The CDR3, as DNA: TGCGCCAGCAGTGACGCGGCGAACACTGAAGCTTTCTTT. It translates to CASSDAANTEAFF.

The J gene is TRBJ1-2, the V gene TRBV27; D call uncertain. Per germline, CDR1 MNHEY and CDR2 SMNVEV (reference sequence). Trimming took 2 bases from V and 8 from J, leaving 12 bases between them. CDR3 length equals 13 residues. CDR3 bases: TGTGCCAGCAGTTTAACGGTCTCGAGGGGCTACACCTTC. Amino acids: CASSLTVSRGYTF.

The chain uses TRBV7-6 and TRBJ2-5; TRBD2 aligns across 10 bases. Germline values: CDR1 SGHVS, CDR2 FNYEAQ. Trimming cost V 2 bases and J 2 bases; bases outside gene matches: 5. The CDR3 totals 16 residues. CDR3 loop: CASSLFSGGIQETQYF. The CDR3 coding sequence is TGTGCCAGCAGCTTATTTAGCGGGGGGATACAAGAGACCCAGTACTTC.

This clone was recorded a few times. The chain joins TRBV6-1 to TRBJ1-1; D remains ambiguous. Germline-derived CDR1 and CDR2 are MNHNS and SASEGT. The CDR3 is 12 residues long. V was trimmed by 3 bases and J by 2 bases, leaving 4 bases between them. The CDR3 sequence is CASSEANTEAFF. Written as DNA, the CDR3 is TGTGCCAGCAGTGAGGCTAACACTGAAGCTTTCTTT.

Worth noting for this clone: One junction end does not reproduce the germline sequence, and a read error may be involved. The rearrangement links TRBV4-2 to TRBJ2-1, with 7 nucleotides matching TRBD2. Germline V lookup: CDR1 LGHNA, CDR2 YNFKEQ. CDR3 size: 14 residues. For the CDR3, the DNA is TGTGCCAGCAGTCAAGACTTTGGGGGGGATGAGCAGTTCTTC. It translates to CASSQDFGGDEQFF.

This rearrangement joins TRBV19 to TRBJ2-7, with D possibly being TRBD2 (6 bases). Germline CDR1 LNHDA, CDR2 SQIVND (reference sequence). The CDR3 is 13 residues long. V shed 6 bases and J shed 7 bases, with 16 bases lying between them. CDR3 region: CASRRIGGTEQYF. The CDR3 bases are TGTGCCAGTAGACGAATCGGGGGAACAGAGCAGTACTTC.

Points on this clone: Compared with germline, one end of the junction differs, possibly owing to a read error. This sequence joins TRBV5-8 and TRBJ1-2, with D unresolved. This CDR3 comprises 14 residues. Germline V CDR1 and CDR2: SGHTS, YDEGEE. As DNA, the CDR3 is TGTGCCAGCAGCTTGCCCTACAATAACTATGGCTACCCCTTC. Its protein is CASSLPYNNYGYPF.